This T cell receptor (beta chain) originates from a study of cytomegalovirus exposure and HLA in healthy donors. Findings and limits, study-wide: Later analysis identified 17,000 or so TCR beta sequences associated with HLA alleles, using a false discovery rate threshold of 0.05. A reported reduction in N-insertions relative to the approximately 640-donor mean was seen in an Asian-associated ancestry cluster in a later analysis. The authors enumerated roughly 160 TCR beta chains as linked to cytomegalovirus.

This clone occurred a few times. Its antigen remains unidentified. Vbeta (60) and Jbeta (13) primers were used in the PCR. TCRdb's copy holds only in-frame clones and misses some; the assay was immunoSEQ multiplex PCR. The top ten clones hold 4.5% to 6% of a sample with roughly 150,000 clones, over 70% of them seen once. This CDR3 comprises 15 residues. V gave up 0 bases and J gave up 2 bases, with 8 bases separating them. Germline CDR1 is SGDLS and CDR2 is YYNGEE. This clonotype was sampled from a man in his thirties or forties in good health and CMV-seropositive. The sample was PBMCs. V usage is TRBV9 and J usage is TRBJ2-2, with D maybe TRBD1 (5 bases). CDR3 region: CASSVAGHNTGELFF. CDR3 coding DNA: TGTGCCAGCAGCGTAGCTGGACACAACACCGGGGAGCTGTTTTTT.